This T cell receptor (beta chain) originates from a study of shared clonotypes between healthy human individuals. Details on this clone: The antigen remains unidentified.

Trimming pared 8 bases from V and 5 bases from J, leaving 10 bases between. This CDR3 contains 11 residues. Germline CDR1 is MDHEN and CDR2 is SYDVKM. Assay: immunoSEQ multiplex PCR; the TCRdb copy retains only in-frame clones and omits some. The sample lists about 2.3 million clones; approximately 93% were seen once. Whole-study findings and limits: Larger richness was generally estimated for naive than memory subsets.

This clonotype originated in a man aged 18-30 years in good health. Some clones in this sample may be carry-over from other donors' samples. The chain employs TRBV28 and TRBJ2-7; D gene unclear. What was sequenced was naive CD4+ T cells from PBMCs. The subset: CD45RA+ positively selected. The CDR3 bases are TGTGCCAGCGGAAGAGCGCACGAGCAGTACTTC. Translating it yields CASGRAHEQYF.